Presented here are 24 T cell receptor beta chains from one specimen sequenced in a study of early T cells in non-severe SARS-CoV-2 infection. TCRdb re-called the 5' RACE reads through MiXCR, storing one row per CDR3 protein. The sample has tens of thousands of distinct CDR3 sequences; around 12% are singletons. The source material was whole blood, sampled at baseline. All receptors derive from an adult who was a healthcare worker with PCR-confirmed SARS-CoV-2 infection or an uninfected control (not recorded which).

This clonotype has more than one count but fewer than ten. The chain has TRBV20-1 and TRBJ2-3, with D possibly TRBD1 on 7 matching bases. This CDR3 region has 16 residues. Germline loops: CDR1 DFQATT, CDR2 SNEGSKA (reference sequence). The V end was cut by 5 bases, the J end by 4 bases, with 22 bases between. The CDR3 is CSAQGNRGLMADTQYF. The DNA for the CDR3 is TGCAGTGCTCAAGGAAACAGGGGACTTATGGCAGATACGCAGTATTTT.

This clonotype was counted once. The chain joins TRBV20-1 to TRBJ2-3; 13 nucleotides match TRBD2. J gave up 3 bases and V 4 bases, and 1 base lay outside the gene matches. The germline CDR1 and CDR2 sequences are DFQATT and SNEGSKA (reference sequence). The CDR3 loop spans 14 amino acids. Here the CDR3 reads CSAKTSGRTDTQYF. CDR3 nucleotides: TGCAGTGCTAAGACTAGCGGGAGGACAGATACGCAGTATTTT.

This clonotype was observed a handful of times. The V call is TRBV29-1, the J call TRBJ2-1, with 7 bases that match TRBD1. The CDR3 totals 13 residues. Germline CDR1 and CDR2: SQVTM and ANQGSEA. The ends lost 7 bases at V and 3 bases at J; junction bases unmatched: 6. The CDR3 DNA reads as TGCAGCGCCGAGGGGACAGTCTACAATGAGCAGTTCTTC. Protein sequence: CSAEGTVYNEQFF.

This clonotype was detected a few times. This rearrangement joins TRBV6-2 or TRBV6-3 to TRBJ2-1; 10 nucleotides agree with TRBD2. The CDR3 is made up of 17 amino acids. CDR1 and CDR2 from the germline V gene are MNHEY and SVGEGT. V lost 1 base and J lost 0; bases outside the gene matches: 3. The CDR3 DNA is TGTGCCAGCAGTTACTTACCTAGCGGGAGCTCCTACAATGAGCAGTTCTTC. This translates into CASSYLPSGSSYNEQFF.

This clonotype occurred a few times. The J gene is TRBJ2-7, the V gene TRBV20-1, with D uncertain. The CDR3 has 14 amino acids. The V end was cut by 2 bases, the J end by 2 bases, with 13 bases between. Germline CDR1 is DFQATT and CDR2 is SNEGSKA (reference sequence). CDR3 in amino acids: CSARKRTNPYEQYF. In DNA form, the CDR3 reads TGCAGTGCTAGAAAAAGAACAAACCCCTACGAGCAGTACTTC.

The sample holds a few counts of this clonotype. V is TRBV12-3 or TRBV12-4 and J is TRBJ1-2; D gene uncertain. Trimming left V 6 bases short and J 0 bases short, with 8 bases between. The CDR3 has 13 amino acids. The CDR3 bases are TGTGCCAGCAGCCCTAGATCTAACTATGGCTACACCTTC. It codes for CASSPRSNYGYTF.

This clonotype was observed a few times. V gene TRBV7-8 combines with J gene TRBJ1-1; no reliable D call. V lost 0 bases, J lost 6 bases, and 17 bases lay in between. The CDR3 extends over 16 amino acids. Germline CDR1 reads SGHVS; CDR2 reads FQNEAQ. The CDR3 spells CASSLASRELWSEAFF. CDR3 in DNA: TGTGCCAGCAGCTTAGCGTCCCGGGAACTATGGTCTGAAGCTTTCTTT.

This clonotype has a handful of counts. V is TRBV10-3 and J is TRBJ2-4, with D possibly being TRBD2 (6 bases). V was pared by 0 bases and J by 1 base, with 10 bases between. This CDR3 spans 16 amino acids. Germline V gene sequence: CDR1 ENHRY, CDR2 SYGVKD. The CDR3 sequence: CAISESEEGAKNIQYF. Here the CDR3 DNA reads TGTGCCATCAGTGAGTCAGAGGAGGGGGCCAAAAACATTCAGTACTTC.

This chain links TRBV19 with TRBJ2-2, with D possibly matching TRBD1 (6 bases). Trimming shortened V by 5 bases and J by 4 bases, and 14 bases separated the two germline ends. Germline V gives CDR1 LNHDA, CDR2 SQIVND (reference sequence). The length of the CDR3 is 15 residues. The CDR3 coding sequence is TGTGCCAGTAGTTTGAGGGGGACCAGCACCGGGGAGCTGTTTTTT. Protein: CASSLRGTSTGELFF.

The genes are TRBV28 and TRBJ2-7; 9 bases agree with TRBD1. Germline trimming cut 6 bases from V and 5 bases from J; bases unmatched to any gene: 14. The germline V gene has CDR1 MDHEN and CDR2 SYDVKM. The CDR3 length is 16 residues. CDR3 amino acids: CASSLLSWDREDEQYF. DNA for the CDR3: TGTGCCAGCAGCCTCCTTTCATGGGACAGGGAAGACGAGCAGTACTTC.

This clonotype came up many times. The V and J genes are TRBV20-1 and TRBJ2-7; TRBD2 agrees at 9 bases. J lost 6 bases, V lost 0 bases, and 3 bases had no gene match. The CDR3 loop spans 13 amino acids. CDR1 DFQATT and CDR2 SNEGSKA come from the germline V gene (reference sequence). CDR3 bases: TGCAGTGCTAGAGATCTAGCGGGGCTCGAGCAGTACTTC. The encoded protein is CSARDLAGLEQYF.

The chain has TRBV12-3 or TRBV12-4 and TRBJ2-2; no firm D call. V gave up 6 bases and J gave up 4 bases, with 12 bases separating them. The CDR3 is made up of 14 amino acids. The CDR3, as DNA: TGTGCCAGCAGCCCCCTGGGGTCCACCGGGGAGCTGTTTTTT. It yields the protein CASSPLGSTGELFF.

This chain links TRBV4-2 with TRBJ2-7; no clear D. Trimming removed 3 bases from V and 1 base from J, with 7 bases in between. The germline gives CDR1 LGHNA, CDR2 YNFKEQ. There are 13 residues in the CDR3. This CDR3 reads CASSQDLSYEQYF. The CDR3 DNA is TGTGCCAGCAGCCAGGACCTATCCTACGAGCAGTACTTC.

This clonotype was picked up a small number of times. J is TRBJ1-1 and V is TRBV6-2 or TRBV6-3; no reliable D call. V shed 6 bases and J shed 0 bases, with 8 bases lying between them. Germline values: CDR1 MNHEY, CDR2 SVGEGT. The CDR3 contains 13 residues. CDR3 region: CASRKEVNTEAFF. Here the CDR3 DNA reads TGTGCCAGCAGAAAGGAGGTGAACACTGAAGCTTTCTTT.

This clonotype appeared many times. This rearrangement joins TRBV24-1 to TRBJ1-2, with TRBD1 matching over 12 bases. Germline V CDR1 and CDR2: KGHDR, SFDVKD. This CDR3 is built from 16 residues. The V and J ends lost 4 bases and 8 bases, in that order; junction bases with no gene match: 10. The CDR3 loop reads CATSDSIPGTGGGYTF. The CDR3 DNA follows: TGTGCCACCAGTGACTCAATCCCCGGGACAGGGGGCGGCTACACCTTC.

This clonotype was seen ten or more times. CDR3 amino acids: CASSTDRFRGYTF. CDR3 sequence (DNA): TGTGCCAGCAGCACCGACAGATTTAGGGGCTACACCTTC. This chain uses TRBV12-3 or TRBV12-4 with TRBJ1-2, with TRBD1 as a possible D gene (5 bases). Trimming removed 6 bases at V and 8 bases at J, with 16 bases between. The CDR3 totals 13 residues.

This clonotype was detected ten times or more. This chain links TRBV20-1 with TRBJ2-7; TRBD1 matches 11 bases. J was trimmed by 5 bases and V by 1 base; bases with no gene match: 7. Looked up from germline, CDR1 is DFQATT and CDR2 is SNEGSKA (reference sequence). This CDR3 is built from 15 residues. The DNA of the CDR3 is TGCAGTGCTAGAGCAGGACAGGGGGCGCGTAACGAGCAGTACTTC. Translation: CSARAGQGARNEQYF.

This chain uses TRBV6-2 or TRBV6-3 with TRBJ2-7, with no clear D. Germline CDR1 is MNHEY and CDR2 is SVGEGT. CDR3 length equals 13 residues. Trimming removed 3 bases at V and 2 bases at J, with 8 bases between. The CDR3 reads CASSYGPTYEQYF. As DNA, the CDR3 is TGTGCCAGCAGTTATGGACCTACCTACGAGCAGTACTTC.

This chain joins TRBV6-5 and TRBJ1-1, with a weak D call TRBD1 (5 bases). Looked up from germline, CDR1 is MNHEY and CDR2 is SVGAGI. The CDR3 spans 15 residues. Trimming removed 2 bases from V and 4 bases from J, with 14 bases in between. The CDR3 here is CASSYTGAVGTEAFF. In DNA, the CDR3 is TGTGCCAGCAGTTACACCGGGGCGGTTGGCACTGAAGCTTTCTTT.

This sequence joins TRBV3-1 and TRBJ2-5; D not certain. The V gene's germline CDR1 is LGHDT and CDR2 YNNKEL (reference sequence). The CDR3 consists of 15 residues. The V and J ends lost 0 bases and 5 bases respectively, with 13 bases between them. The CDR3, as DNA: TGTGCCAGCAGCCAAGATCTGGGAAGCTTGGAGACCCAGTACTTC. Encoded protein: CASSQDLGSLETQYF.

Ten or more counts support this clonotype. This chain joins TRBV28 and TRBJ2-6; D not certain. With 4 bases removed from V and 5 bases from J, the gap between germline ends came to 15 bases. This CDR3 is built from 16 residues. CDR1 is MDHEN, CDR2 SYDVKM, per germline. The CDR3 sequence: CASSSRTGERANVLTF. The CDR3, as DNA: TGTGCCAGCAGTTCGCGCACTGGGGAAAGGGCCAACGTCCTGACTTTC.

There are many counts of this clonotype. The chain employs TRBV28 and TRBJ1-1; tentatively, D is TRBD1 (6 bases). Germline V gives CDR1 MDHEN, CDR2 SYDVKM. The CDR3 is made up of 14 amino acids. Deletions cut 6 bases from V and 4 bases from J, with 15 bases between. The CDR3 reads CASRPGEEGTEAFF. The CDR3 nucleotides read TGTGCCAGCAGGCCAGGGGAGGAGGGCACTGAAGCTTTCTTT.

This clonotype was found a few times. The V gene is TRBV27, the J gene TRBJ1-6; D ambiguous. The CDR3 is 16 amino acids. Trimming removed 2 bases at V and 7 bases at J, with 15 bases between. Germline V CDR1 and CDR2: MNHEY, SMNVEV (reference sequence). Here the CDR3 DNA reads TGTGCCAGCAGTTTACACCCAACAGCGGCCAATTCACCCCTCCACTTT. This translates into CASSLHPTAANSPLHF.

In this sample, this clonotype turned up a few times. CDR3: CASSFGAGGPDEQFF. Here the CDR3 DNA reads TGTGCCAGCAGTTTTGGAGCGGGGGGGCCCGATGAGCAGTTCTTC. The rearrangement uses TRBV12-3 or TRBV12-4 and TRBJ2-1; 10 bases map to TRBD2. V lost 3 bases, J lost 8 bases, and 7 bases stayed unmatched. The CDR3 spans 15 residues.